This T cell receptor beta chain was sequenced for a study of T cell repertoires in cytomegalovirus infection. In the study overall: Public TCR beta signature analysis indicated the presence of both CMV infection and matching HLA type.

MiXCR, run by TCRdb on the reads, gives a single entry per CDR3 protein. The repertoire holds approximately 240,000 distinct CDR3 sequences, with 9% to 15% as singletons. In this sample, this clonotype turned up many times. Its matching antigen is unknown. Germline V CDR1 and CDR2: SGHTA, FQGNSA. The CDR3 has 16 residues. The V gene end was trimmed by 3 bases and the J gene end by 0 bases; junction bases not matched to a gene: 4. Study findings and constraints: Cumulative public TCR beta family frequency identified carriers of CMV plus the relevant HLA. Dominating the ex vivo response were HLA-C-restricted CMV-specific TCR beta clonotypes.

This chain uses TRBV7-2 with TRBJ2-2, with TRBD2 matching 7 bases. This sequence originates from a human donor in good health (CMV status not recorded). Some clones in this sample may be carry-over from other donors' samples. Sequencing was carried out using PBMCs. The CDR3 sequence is CASSFSSGANTGELFF. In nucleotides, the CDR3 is TGTGCCAGCAGCTTTTCTAGCGGAGCGAACACCGGGGAGCTGTTTTTT.